A selection of T cell receptor beta chains follows, all from one sample in a study of brain T cells in children with intractable seizures. TCRdb keeps only in-frame clones here, not all; method: immunoSEQ multiplex PCR. The sample carries about 64,000 clones, more than 95% recorded once. The material was peripheral blood, obtained at surgery. The receptors were gathered from a boy in the first two years of life with focal cortical dysplasia and intractable seizures. Both conserved end residues are part of each CDR3. A D gene is named only where the DNA matches it firmly.

J gene	V gene	D gene	CDR3 protein	CDR3 DNA
TRBJ2-5	TRBV4-2	TRBD1	CASSQEGTVQETQYF	TGTGCCAGCAGCCAAGAAGGGACAGTCCAAGAGACCCAGTACTTC
TRBJ1-2	TRBV2	TRBD1	CASPELDGTEGGYTF	TGTGCCAGCCCCGAGCTTGATGGGACAGAAGGCGGCTACACCTTC
TRBJ2-7	TRBV28	TRBD2	CASSGTSGYEQYF	TGTGCCAGCAGTGGGACTAGCGGCTACGAGCAGTACTTC
TRBJ2-7	TRBV18	-	CASSPPGGYEQYF	TGTGCCAGCTCACCACCAGGGGGCTACGAGCAGTACTTC
TRBJ2-7	TRBV27	TRBD2	CASSPSGTYEQYF	TGTGCCAGCAGTCCTAGCGGGACCTACGAGCAGTACTTC
TRBJ1-5	TRBV28	-	CASSIPAWGVINQPQHF	TGTGCCAGCAGCATCCCGGCGTGGGGGGTAATAAATCAGCCCCAGCATTTT
TRBJ2-3	TRBV11-3	-	CASSRGGWGQSGTDTQYF	TGTGCCAGCAGCCGCGGGGGTTGGGGACAGTCAGGTACAGATACGCAGTATTTT
TRBJ1-5	TRBV5-6	-	CASSLWGAYSNQPQHF	TGTGCCAGCAGCTTATGGGGGGCGTATAGCAATCAGCCCCAGCATTTT
TRBJ1-5	TRBV5-1	-	CASSLEWGNQPQHF	TGCGCCAGCAGCTTGGAGTGGGGAAATCAGCCCCAGCATTTT
TRBJ2-1	TRBV7-3	TRBD2	CASSLTGLAGANEQFF	TGTGCCAGCAGCTTAACCGGCCTAGCGGGAGCCAATGAGCAGTTCTTC
TRBJ1-1	TRBV27	TRBD1	CASGNRGRDTEAFF	TGTGCCAGCGGAAACAGGGGGCGAGACACTGAAGCTTTCTTT
TRBJ1-2	TRBV27	-	CASSPNYGQTGYTF	TGTGCCAGCAGTCCAAACTACGGACAGACTGGCTACACCTTC
TRBJ2-7	TRBV28	-	CASSPTEDYEQYF	TGTGCCAGCAGCCCGACAGAAGACTACGAGCAGTACTTC
TRBJ2-1	TRBV4-1	TRBD2	CASSNPRTSGGYIYNEQFF	TGCGCCAGCAGCAATCCCCGGACTAGCGGGGGTTACATCTACAATGAGCAGTTCTTC